A single sample is the source of the 2 T cell receptor beta chains below, sequenced in a study of Ad26.COV2.S vaccination and SARS-CoV-2 variants. Treatment of the sample: roughly 20 received Ad26.COV2.S at low or high dose, single or two shots; several received placebo; per-sample allocation not given. At day 63 after the first vaccine or placebo injection, samples were drawn. Generated by immunoSEQ multiplex PCR, the TCRdb table keeps only in-frame clones and is missing some. The repertoire holds 400,000 to 450,000 clones, 90% seen once, with 10% to 15% in the top ten. The specimen was peripheral blood, collected in a trial of Ad26.COV2.S vaccine versus placebo. The receptors were gathered from a person between 18 and 65 years old who received the Ad26.COV2.S COVID-19 vaccine or a placebo.

This sequence joins TRBV18 and TRBJ2-3, with 7 positions matching TRBD2. This CDR3 comprises 14 residues. CDR1 and CDR2 (germline): KGHSH, LQKENI. Trimming removed 6 bases from V and 5 bases from J; junction bases left unmatched: 8. The CDR3 region has the DNA TGTGCCAGCTCCCCCCCAACTAGCGAAGATACGCAGTATTTT. Translation gives CASSPPTSEDTQYF.

This clone was seen only once. The chain employs TRBV6-1 and TRBJ1-2; no reliable D call. The V end lost 1 base, the J end lost 4 bases, and 19 bases lay between the germline ends. This CDR3 is 17 amino acids long. Germline lookup yields CDR1 MNHNS and CDR2 SASEGT. Written as DNA, the CDR3 is TGTGCCAGCAGTGAAGAAGTTGCGGGCTGGGCAGTCTATGGCTACACCTTC. Its protein product is CASSEEVAGWAVYGYTF.